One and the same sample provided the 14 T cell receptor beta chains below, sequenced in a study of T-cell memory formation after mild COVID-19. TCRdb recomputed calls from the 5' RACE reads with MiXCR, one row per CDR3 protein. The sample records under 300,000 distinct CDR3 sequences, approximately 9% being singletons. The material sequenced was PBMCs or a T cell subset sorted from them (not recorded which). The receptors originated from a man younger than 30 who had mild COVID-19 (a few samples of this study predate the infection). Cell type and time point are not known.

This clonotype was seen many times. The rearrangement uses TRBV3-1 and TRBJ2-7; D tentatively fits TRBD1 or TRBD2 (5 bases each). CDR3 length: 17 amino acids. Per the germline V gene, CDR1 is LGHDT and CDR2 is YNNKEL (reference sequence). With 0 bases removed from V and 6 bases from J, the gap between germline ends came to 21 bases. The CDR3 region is CASSQESDYRRPLEQYF. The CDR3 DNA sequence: TGTGCCAGCAGCCAAGAGAGCGACTACAGGAGACCCCTCGAGCAGTACTTC.

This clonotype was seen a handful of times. The CDR3 DNA follows: TGCGCCAGCAGCTGGGGCCTCAGGGGAGGCACTGAAGCTTTCTTT. It translates to CASSWGLRGGTEAFF. The rearrangement joins TRBV5-1 to TRBJ1-1, with a weak D call TRBD1 (6 bases). V was clipped by 3 bases and J by 4 bases, with 16 bases between them. Germline CDR1 is SGHRS and CDR2 is YFSETQ. CDR3 length equals 15 residues.

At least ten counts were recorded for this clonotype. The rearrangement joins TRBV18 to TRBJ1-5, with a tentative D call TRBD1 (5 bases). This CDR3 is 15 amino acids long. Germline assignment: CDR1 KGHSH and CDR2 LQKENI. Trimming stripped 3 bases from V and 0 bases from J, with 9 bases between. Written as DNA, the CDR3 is TGTGCCAGCTCACCTTCACAGGTTAGCAATCAGCCCCAGCATTTT. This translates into CASSPSQVSNQPQHF.

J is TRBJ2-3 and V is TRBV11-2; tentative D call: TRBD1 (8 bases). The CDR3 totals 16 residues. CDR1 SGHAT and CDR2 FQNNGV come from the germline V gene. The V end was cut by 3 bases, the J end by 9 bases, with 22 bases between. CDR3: CASSFAEVTGGGTQYF. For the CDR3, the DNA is TGTGCCAGCAGCTTCGCGGAAGTAACAGGGGGAGGGACGCAGTATTTT.

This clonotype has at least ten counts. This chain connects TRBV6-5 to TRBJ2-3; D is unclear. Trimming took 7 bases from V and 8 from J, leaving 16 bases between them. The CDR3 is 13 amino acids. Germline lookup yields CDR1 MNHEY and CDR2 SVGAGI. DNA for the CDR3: TGTGCCAGCATTTCGCTCGATTTTGGTACGCAGTATTTT. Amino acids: CASISLDFGTQYF.

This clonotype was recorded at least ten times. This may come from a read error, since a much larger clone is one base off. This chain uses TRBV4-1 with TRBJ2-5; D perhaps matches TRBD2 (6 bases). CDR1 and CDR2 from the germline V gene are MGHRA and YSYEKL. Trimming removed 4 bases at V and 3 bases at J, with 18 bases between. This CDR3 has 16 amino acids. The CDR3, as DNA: TGCGCCAGCAGCCCCTCCCCGGGAGAAAAAAAAGAGACCCAGTACTTC. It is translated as CASSPSPGEKKETQYF.

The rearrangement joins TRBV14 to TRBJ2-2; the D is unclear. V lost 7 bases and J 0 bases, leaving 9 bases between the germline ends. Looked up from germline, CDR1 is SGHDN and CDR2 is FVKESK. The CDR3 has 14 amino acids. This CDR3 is CASTQQTNTGELFF. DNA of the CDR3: TGTGCCAGCACGCAGCAGACGAACACCGGGGAGCTGTTTTTT.

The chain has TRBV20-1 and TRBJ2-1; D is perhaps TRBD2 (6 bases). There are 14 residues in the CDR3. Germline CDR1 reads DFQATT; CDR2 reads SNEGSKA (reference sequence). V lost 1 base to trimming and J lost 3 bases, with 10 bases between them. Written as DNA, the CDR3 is TGCAGTGCTAGAGTAGGGACTCACTACAATGAGCAGTTCTTC. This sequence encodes CSARVGTHYNEQFF.

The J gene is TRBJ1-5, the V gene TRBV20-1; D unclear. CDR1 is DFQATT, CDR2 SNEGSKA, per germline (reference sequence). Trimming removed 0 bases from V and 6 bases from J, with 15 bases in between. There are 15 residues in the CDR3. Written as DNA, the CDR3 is TGCAGTGCTAGAGAAAGAACGGGTGCGGGTCAGCCCCAGCATTTT. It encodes CSARERTGAGQPQHF.

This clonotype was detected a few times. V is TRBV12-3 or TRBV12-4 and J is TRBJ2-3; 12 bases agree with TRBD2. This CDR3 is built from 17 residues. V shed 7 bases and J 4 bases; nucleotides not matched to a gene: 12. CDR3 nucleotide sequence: TGTGCCAGCACCCCCCTAACTAGCGGGGGGCCCCCAGATACGCAGTATTTT. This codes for CASTPLTSGGPPDTQYF.

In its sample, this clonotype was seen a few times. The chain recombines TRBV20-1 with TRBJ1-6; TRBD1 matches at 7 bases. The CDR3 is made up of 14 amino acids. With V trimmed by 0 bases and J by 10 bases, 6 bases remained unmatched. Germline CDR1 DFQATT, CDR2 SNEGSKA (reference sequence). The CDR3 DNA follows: TGCAGTGCTAGAGATCGACAGGGAGGATCACCCCTCCACTTT. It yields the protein CSARDRQGGSPLHF.

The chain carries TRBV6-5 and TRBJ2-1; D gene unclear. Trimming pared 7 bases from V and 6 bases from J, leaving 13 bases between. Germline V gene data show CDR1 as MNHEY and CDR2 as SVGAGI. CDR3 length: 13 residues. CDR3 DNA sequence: TGTGCCAGCAAGGTTCGCCCCAGCAATGAGCAGTTCTTC. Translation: CASKVRPSNEQFF.

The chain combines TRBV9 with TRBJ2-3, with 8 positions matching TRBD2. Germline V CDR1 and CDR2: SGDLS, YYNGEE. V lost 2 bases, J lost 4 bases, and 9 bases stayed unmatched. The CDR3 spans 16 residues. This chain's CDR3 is CASSVYLSGAADTQYF. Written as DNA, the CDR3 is TGTGCCAGCAGCGTGTACCTTAGCGGGGCCGCAGATACGCAGTATTTT.

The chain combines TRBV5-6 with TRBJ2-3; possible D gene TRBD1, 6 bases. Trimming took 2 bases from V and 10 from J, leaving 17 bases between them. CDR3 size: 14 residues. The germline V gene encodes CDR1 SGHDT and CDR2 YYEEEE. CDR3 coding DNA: TGTGCCAGCAGCTTATCAGGGGTCGGCCTAGCGCAGTATTTT. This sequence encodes CASSLSGVGLAQYF.